One and the same sample provided the 26 T cell receptor beta chains below, sequenced in a study of OX40 agonist ivuxolimab in advanced cancers. Here immunoSEQ multiplex PCR was the method, and the copy in TCRdb shows in-frame clones only, minus some. The sample contains 80,000 to 100,000 clones, around 85% of which appear only once. The material sequenced was CD4+ or CD8+ T cells sorted from blood, taken in a trial of the OX40 agonist ivuxolimab. Every receptor here comes from an adult with an advanced solid tumor such as melanoma, head and neck, liver or kidney cancer.

This chain connects TRBV5-6 to TRBJ2-1; TRBD1 or TRBD2 may be the D gene (5 bases each). Germline lookup yields CDR1 SGHDT and CDR2 YYEEEE. The CDR3 sequence is 18 residues long. The V and J ends lost 2 bases and 0 bases respectively, with 18 bases between them. The CDR3 region is CASSFYTGRWISYNEQFF. Written as DNA, the CDR3 is TGTGCCAGCAGCTTCTATACGGGACGGTGGATCTCCTACAATGAGCAGTTCTTC.

This clone was recorded a few times. This chain links TRBV7-2 with TRBJ2-2; 7 bases align to TRBD1. V lost 5 bases to trimming and J lost 2 bases; unmatched junction nucleotides: 5. The CDR3 is 15 amino acids. Per germline, CDR1 SGHTA and CDR2 FQGNSA. The CDR3 nucleotides read TGTGCCAGCAGCCTCGGGACAGCCAACACCGGGGAGCTGTTTTTT. Translation gives CASSLGTANTGELFF.

The CDR3 region is CASSLMRLAVYEQYV. The CDR3 DNA follows: TGTGCCAGCAGCTTAATGAGACTAGCGGTTTACGAGCAGTACGTC. The chain employs TRBV7-8 and TRBJ2-7, with 9 nucleotides matching TRBD2. Losses at the gene ends were 2 bases for V and 4 bases for J; bases not matched to a gene: 6. Germline assignment: CDR1 SGHVS and CDR2 FQNEAQ. This CDR3 has 15 amino acids.

The rearrangement links TRBV6-5 to TRBJ1-1; no clear D gene. V lost 0 bases, J lost 5 bases, and 10 bases lay in between. The germline gives CDR1 MNHEY, CDR2 SVGAGI. This CDR3 spans 14 amino acids. The CDR3 bases are TGTGCCAGCAGTTACTCCTTTCAAGGGACTGAAGCTTTCTTT. It translates to CASSYSFQGTEAFF.

This sequence joins TRBV29-1 and TRBJ2-7; a weak D match, TRBD1 (5 bases). The length of the CDR3 is 9 residues. From germline, CDR1 is SQVTM and CDR2 ANQGSEA. V was trimmed by 4 bases and J by 7 bases, leaving 5 bases between them. The CDR3 loop reads CSVAGEQYF. CDR3 sequence (DNA): TGCAGCGTTGCAGGGGAGCAGTACTTC.

Remarks on this clone: The junction departs from the called germline gene at one end, perhaps through a read error. The chain recombines TRBV28 with TRBJ1-5; 12 bases agree with TRBD1. CDR1 and CDR2 (germline): MDHEN, SYDVKM. The CDR3 has 15 residues. CDR3 in amino acids: CAGSRGTGGRQPQHF. For the CDR3, the DNA is TGTGCCGGCAGCCGCGGGACAGGGGGCCGTCAGCCCCAGCATTTT.

The gene calls are TRBV6-5 and TRBJ1-1; D remains ambiguous. V was cut by 0 bases and J by 8 bases, with 7 bases left in between. Looked up from germline, CDR1 is MNHEY and CDR2 is SVGAGI. CDR3 length: 12 residues. This chain's CDR3 is CASSYSGREAFF. The DNA for the CDR3 is TGTGCCAGCAGTTACTCAGGACGCGAAGCTTTCTTT.

This sequence joins TRBV29-1 and TRBJ2-1, with 10 bases fitting TRBD2. The CDR3 runs 17 residues. From germline, CDR1 is SQVTM and CDR2 ANQGSEA. Trimming at V came to 8 bases and at J to 1 base, leaving 14 bases not matched to a gene. The CDR3 region is CSTDASGSIRSYNEQFF. Written as DNA, the CDR3 is TGCAGCACTGATGCTAGCGGGAGTATTAGGTCCTACAATGAGCAGTTCTTC.

The chain links TRBV5-6 to TRBJ2-7, with no clear D. Looked up from germline, CDR1 is SGHDT and CDR2 is YYEEEE. The CDR3 is made up of 11 amino acids. V was shortened by 1 base and J by 6 bases, with 5 bases between the two germline ends. The CDR3 reads CASSLMTEQYF. CDR3 nucleotides: TGTGCCAGCAGCTTGATGACCGAGCAGTACTTC.

CDR3 DNA sequence: TGCGCCAGCAGCTTGGCCCCTGGGACTGGTGATGAAAAACTGTTTTTT. It codes for CASSLAPGTGDEKLFF. This rearrangement joins TRBV5-1 to TRBJ1-4; maybe TRBD1 (5 bases). The V end was cut by 0 bases, the J end by 6 bases, with 15 bases between. Germline-derived CDR1 and CDR2 are SGHRS and YFSETQ. CDR3 length: 16 amino acids.

The chain joins TRBV2 to TRBJ1-4; no reliable D call. This CDR3 comprises 13 residues. V lost 3 bases, J lost 7 bases, and 9 bases lay in between. Germline V gene data show CDR1 as SNHLY and CDR2 as FYNNEI. The CDR3 loop is CASSELTAEKLFF. CDR3 coding DNA: TGTGCCAGCAGTGAGTTAACAGCTGAAAAACTGTTTTTT. Drawing the rest from reference TRBV2 and TRBJ1-4, the complete variable domain is EPEVTQTPSHQVTQMGQEVILRCVPISNHLYFYWYRQILGQKVEFLVSFYNNEISEKSEIFDDQFSVERPDGSNFTLKIRSTKLEDSAMYFCASSELTAEKLFFGSGTQLSVL.

The chain recombines TRBV18 with TRBJ1-1; D not resolved. The CDR3 runs 13 residues. Looked up from germline, CDR1 is KGHSH and CDR2 is LQKENI. V was trimmed by 0 bases and J by 3 bases, leaving 5 bases between them. The CDR3 DNA reads TGTGCCAGCTCACCACCAAGCTACACTGAAGCTTTCTTT. Protein sequence: CASSPPSYTEAFF.

J is TRBJ1-1 and V is TRBV5-4, with D unresolved. The germline V gene encodes CDR1 SGHNT and CDR2 YYREEE (reference sequence). The CDR3 is 13 amino acids. V gave up 10 bases and J gave up 1 base, with 14 bases separating them. DNA for the CDR3: TGTGCCCTAGCGCGGAACCCGAACACTGAAGCTTTCTTT. It encodes CALARNPNTEAFF.

This chain joins TRBV27 and TRBJ2-7; 8 nucleotides agree with TRBD2. V shed 6 bases and J 4 bases; nucleotides not matched to a gene: 8. The germline V gene has CDR1 MNHEY and CDR2 SMNVEV (reference sequence). This CDR3 spans 14 amino acids. In DNA form, the CDR3 reads TGTGCCAGCAGCCCTACTAGCGGACTGTACGAGCAGTACGTC. Translation: CASSPTSGLYEQYV.

The chain has TRBV18 and TRBJ2-1, with TRBD1 matching 7 bases. The V segment lost 2 bases and the J segment 4 bases; nucleotides outside the gene matches: 5. CDR1 is KGHSH, CDR2 LQKENI, per germline. CDR3 length equals 15 residues. This chain's CDR3 is CASSPEKGAYNEQFF. In DNA, the CDR3 is TGTGCCAGCTCACCAGAGAAGGGGGCTTACAATGAGCAGTTCTTC.

The chain is built from TRBV5-4 and TRBJ2-5; TRBD2 matches at 13 bases. Germline CDR1 SGHNT, CDR2 YYREEE (reference sequence). The CDR3 runs to 15 residues. Trimming removed 4 bases from V and 6 bases from J; junction bases left unmatched: 6. The DNA of the CDR3 is TGTGCCAGCAGCCCGGGACTAGCGGGATCGAAGACCCAGTACTTC. Its translation is CASSPGLAGSKTQYF.

The chain has TRBV7-8 and TRBJ2-2; 7 bases line up with TRBD2. Germline values: CDR1 SGHVS, CDR2 FQNEAQ. The CDR3 consists of 15 residues. V was clipped by 1 base and J by 4 bases; unmatched bases: 3. DNA of the CDR3: TGTGCCAGCAGCTTAGGGTGGGAGGGCACCGGGGAGCTGTTTTTT. Translation: CASSLGWEGTGELFF.

This clone was observed once. The V and J genes are TRBV6-6 and TRBJ2-7; a possible D gene is TRBD1 (6 bases). In germline, CDR1 is MNHNY, CDR2 SVGAGI (reference sequence). The V end was cut by 7 bases, the J end by 3 bases, with 16 bases between. The CDR3 runs to 14 residues. The CDR3 here is CASKWGQGNYEQYF. The CDR3 DNA reads as TGTGCCAGCAAATGGGGCCAGGGGAACTACGAGCAGTACTTC.

The chain recombines TRBV4-3 with TRBJ2-2; tentatively, D is TRBD2 (6 bases). Per germline, CDR1 LGHNA and CDR2 YSLEER. This CDR3 contains 13 residues. V was pared by 4 bases and J by 11 bases, with 14 bases between. CDR3 protein: CASSLGTSPELFF. The CDR3 DNA is TGCGCCAGCAGCCTGGGGACTTCTCCAGAGCTGTTTTTT.

The V and J genes are TRBV7-8 and TRBJ2-1, with 11 bases that match TRBD2. Trimming at V came to 4 bases and at J to 9 bases, leaving 8 bases not matched to a gene. Per the germline V gene, CDR1 is SGHVS and CDR2 is FQNEAQ. The CDR3 has 15 residues. The DNA for the CDR3 is TGTGCCAGCAGCTCGACTAGCGGGAATGGGGGTGAGCAGTTCTTC. Translated, it gives CASSSTSGNGGEQFF.

The CDR3, as DNA: TGTGCCAGCAGCTTAAATGGTCTGGGAGGGCATGAGCAGTTCTTC. Protein sequence: CASSLNGLGGHEQFF. This chain links TRBV7-2 with TRBJ2-1; TRBD2 aligns across 7 bases. Germline-derived CDR1 and CDR2 are SGHTA and FQGNSA. Trimming at V came to 2 bases and at J to 8 bases, leaving 9 bases not matched to a gene. The CDR3 totals 15 residues.

This rearrangement joins TRBV19 to TRBJ1-2; D gene ambiguous. This CDR3 has 13 amino acids. V shed 3 bases and J shed 7 bases, with 12 bases lying between them. Germline V CDR1 and CDR2: LNHDA, SQIVND (reference sequence). In DNA form, the CDR3 reads TGTGCCAGTAGTATGAACTTAGCGGGTGGCTACACCTTC. Translation: CASSMNLAGGYTF.

The chain links TRBV7-8 to TRBJ2-1; 8 nucleotides align to TRBD1. With V trimmed by 5 bases and J by 1 base, 7 bases remained unmatched. The CDR3 is made up of 16 amino acids. Germline CDR1 reads SGHVS; CDR2 reads FQNEAQ. The CDR3: CASSLDRDRSYNEQFF. The CDR3 nucleotides are TGTGCCAGCAGCCTTGACCGGGACAGGTCCTACAATGAGCAGTTCTTC.

J is TRBJ2-3 and V is TRBV5-1, with unresolved D. The CDR3 covers 13 residues. V dropped 0 bases and J dropped 9 bases, with 11 bases sitting between them. In germline, CDR1 is SGHRS, CDR2 YFSETQ. CDR3 coding DNA: TGCGCCAGCAGCTTGGGAGACTTCGGGACGCAGTATTTT. It encodes CASSLGDFGTQYF.

As concerns this clone: A junction end diverges from the germline sequence, so it may reflect a read error. J is TRBJ2-5 and V is TRBV7-7; D unclear. The CDR3 contains 13 residues. Looked up from germline, CDR1 is SSHAT and CDR2 is FNYEAQ (reference sequence). The CDR3 DNA sequence: TGTGCTAGCAGTTCATCCCACCAAGAGACCCAGTACTTC. Its translation: CASSSSHQETQYF.

This clone has only one observation. V is TRBV14 and J is TRBJ2-5; TRBD2 matches at 8 bases. V lost 4 bases to trimming and J lost 3 bases; unmatched junction nucleotides: 1. The CDR3 extends over 13 amino acids. Germline CDR1 reads SGHDN; CDR2 reads FVKESK. As DNA, the CDR3 is TGTGCCAGCAGCCGGGGACTAGAAGAGACCCAGTACTTC. It is translated as CASSRGLEETQYF. Full variable domain (outside the CDR3, taken from reference TRBV14 and TRBJ2-5): EAGVTQFPSHSVIEKGQTVTLRCDPISGHDNLYWYRRVMGKEIKFLLHFVKESKQDESGMPNNRFLAERTGGTYSTLKVQPAELEDSGVYFCASSRGLEETQYFGPGTRLLVL.